Sequencing of this T cell receptor (beta chain) was carried out in a study of cytomegalovirus exposure and HLA in healthy donors. Study-level information: Genotyping showed roughly 77% of 350 to 400 donors falling in the Caucasian-associated ancestry cluster. Study-wide results and limits: Rare sequences made up most TCRs, while some public TCRs were found in many donors.

On this clone: Its antigen remains unknown.

Use of 60 Vbeta and 13 Jbeta primers characterized the PCR. Sequencing was performed with immunoSEQ multiplex PCR; in TCRdb, only in-frame clones are kept and a portion is missing. The table includes 90,000 to 150,000 clones, over 65% detected once. The CDR3 runs 16 residues. CDR1 is SGDLS, CDR2 YYNGEE, per germline. With V trimmed by 4 bases and J by 1 base, 9 bases remained unmatched. It was healthy bone marrow donors who served as donors. The receptor was derived from a woman under 40 in good health and CMV-seropositive. This sequence joins TRBV9 and TRBJ2-3; 7 bases agree with TRBD2. The specimen sequenced was PBMCs. The CDR3 here is CASSKGLRAGTDTQYF. The CDR3 DNA reads as TGTGCCAGCAGCAAGGGACTACGAGCTGGCACAGATACGCAGTATTTT.